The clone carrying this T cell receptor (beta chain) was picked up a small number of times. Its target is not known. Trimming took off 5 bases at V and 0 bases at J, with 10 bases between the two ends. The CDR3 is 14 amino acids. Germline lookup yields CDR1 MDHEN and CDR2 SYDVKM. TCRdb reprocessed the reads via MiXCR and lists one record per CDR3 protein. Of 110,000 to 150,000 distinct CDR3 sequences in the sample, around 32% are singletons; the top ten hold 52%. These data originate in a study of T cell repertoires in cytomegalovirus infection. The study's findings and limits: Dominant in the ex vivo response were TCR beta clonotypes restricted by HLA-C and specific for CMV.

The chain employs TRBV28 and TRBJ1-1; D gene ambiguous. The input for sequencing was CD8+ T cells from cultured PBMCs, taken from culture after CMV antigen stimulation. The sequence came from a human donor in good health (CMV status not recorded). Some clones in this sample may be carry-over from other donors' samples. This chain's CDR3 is CASSAALMNTEAFF. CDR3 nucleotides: TGTGCCAGCAGTGCGGCGCTTATGAACACTGAAGCTTTCTTT.